The rows below give T cell receptor beta chains drawn from one sample of a study of blood T cell repertoires in COVID-19. Measured with immunoSEQ multiplex PCR; TCRdb has only the in-frame clones, and not every one. The data contain under 350,000 clones, around 86% of them seen just once; the ten biggest clones take up around 4.5%. The specimen was PBMCs or T cells enriched from blood (not recorded which). The receptor set was obtained from a woman aged 35 to 49 with acute COVID-19. The CDR3 runs from the conserved cysteine through the conserved F or W. A D gene is named only where the DNA matches it firmly. Clone size is stated in some rows and not others, as once, few, many or a class when expanded.

v_call,clone_size,d_call,j_call,cdr3_nt,cdr3_aa
TRBV19,NA,NA,TRBJ1-1,TGTGCCAGTAGTATTGAGTACGGGAGGAACACTGAAGCTTTCTTT,CASSIEYGRNTEAFF
TRBV2,NA,TRBD1,TRBJ1-6,TGTGCCAGCAGGTTCGGGACAGGGCCTTATAATTCACCCCTCCACTTT,CASRFGTGPYNSPLHF
TRBV5-6,once,TRBD1,TRBJ1-2,TGTGCCAGCCGACTGCTCGCGGGACAGATGACTAACTATGGCTACACCTTC,CASRLLAGQMTNYGYTF
TRBV19,once,TRBD1,TRBJ1-2,TGTGCCAGTAGTGTAAGGGGACAGGCCTATGGCTACACCTTC,CASSVRGQAYGYTF
TRBV7-2,NA,NA,TRBJ1-2,TGTGCCAGCAGCTTAGAGCGCCTGACCCTCTATGGCTACACCTTC,CASSLERLTLYGYTF
TRBV11-1,NA,NA,TRBJ2-2,TGTGCCAGCAGCCCCAGACAGCACGGGAACACCGGGGAGCTGTTTTTT,CASSPRQHGNTGELFF
TRBV2,NA,TRBD1,TRBJ2-7,TGTGCCAGCAGCAAGGACAGGGCTTACGAGCAGTACTTC,CASSKDRAYEQYF
TRBV6-5,NA,NA,TRBJ1-1,TGTGCCAGCACCGGACAGTTGAACACTGAAGCTTTCTTT,CASTGQLNTEAFF
TRBV6-5,NA,NA,TRBJ1-5,TGTGCCAGCAGTTCCTACAGGGACGATCAGCCCCAGCATTTT,CASSSYRDDQPQHF
TRBV29-1,NA,NA,TRBJ2-3,TGCAGCGTTGCATCCAGGGTCAATACGCAGTATTTT,CSVASRVNTQYF
TRBV29-1,NA,NA,TRBJ1-2,TGCAGCGTTCTCCACCAGAAACAGGGCAACTATGGCTACACCTTC,CSVLHQKQGNYGYTF
TRBV5-1,NA,TRBD1,TRBJ1-3,TGCGCCAGCAGCGAAGGGACAGGGGGACGGGGAAACACCATATATTTT,CASSEGTGGRGNTIYF
TRBV29-1,once,TRBD1,TRBJ2-1,TGCAGCGTTGCAAGTACTGGGACAGTCCATGAGCAGTTCTTC,CSVASTGTVHEQFF
TRBV4-1,NA,NA,TRBJ2-2,TGCGCCAGCAGCCCCCGACAGTTAGCCAACACCGGGGAGCTGTTTTTT,CASSPRQLANTGELFF
TRBV7-3,once,TRBD2,TRBJ2-3,TGTGCCAGCAGCCGTCGCGGCGGGGGAGTGCCCACCACAGATACGCAGTATTTT,CASSRRGGGVPTTDTQYF
TRBV9,NA,NA,TRBJ2-5,TGTGCCAGCAGCGTAGGGACTCCCCGGGAGACCCAGTACTTC,CASSVGTPRETQYF
TRBV4-3,NA,TRBD2,TRBJ2-7,TGCGCCAGCAGCCAGTCCCGGGGACTAGCGGGAAGGGCTTACGAGCAGTACTTC,CASSQSRGLAGRAYEQYF
TRBV6-1,NA,TRBD1,TRBJ1-5,TGTGCCAGCAGTGATCGACAGGGGGCAATTCAGCCCCAGCATTTT,CASSDRQGAIQPQHF
TRBV6-5,once,NA,TRBJ2-3,TGTGCCAGCAGTCAACAGGGTTTTCGCCCCTATTTT,CASSQQGFRPYF
TRBV4-1,NA,NA,TRBJ2-7,TGCGCCAGCAGCCAACCGAGCGGAGGGGACTACGAGCAGTACTTC,CASSQPSGGDYEQYF
TRBV9,NA,NA,TRBJ1-4,TGTGCCAGCAGCGAACGAGGGGGTTCCGCTGAAAAACTGTTTTTT,CASSERGGSAEKLFF
TRBV14,once,TRBD2,TRBJ2-3,TGTGCCAGCAGCGTGGGACTAGCGGCCACAGATACGCAGTATTTT,CASSVGLAATDTQYF
TRBV21-1,NA,NA,TRBJ2-7,TGTGCCAGCAGCACAGGACAGGGGGTTCGGTCCTACGAGCAGTACTTC,CASSTGQGVRSYEQYF
TRBV5-1,NA,TRBD1,TRBJ2-5,TGCGCCAGCAGCCCCGGGACCCGGACAGGGGGAGAGACCCAGTACTTC,CASSPGTRTGGETQYF
TRBV6-4,NA,TRBD1,TRBJ2-1,TGTGCCAGCAGTGATTCGGACAGGGCGAATGAGCAGTTCTTC,CASSDSDRANEQFF
TRBV7-3,NA,NA,TRBJ1-5,TGTGCCAGCAGCACCGACAGGCCGAAGGCCGGTAAGCCCCAGCATTTT,CASSTDRPKAGKPQHF
TRBV5-5,NA,TRBD2,TRBJ2-7,TGTGCCAGCAGCTTGGTTTACGGCGGACTAGCGGGACCCCGATACGAGCAGTACTTC,CASSLVYGGLAGPRYEQYF
TRBV4-3,NA,NA,TRBJ1-4,TGCGCCAGCAGCCAAGGAATACACGCAACTAATGAAAAACTGTTTTTT,CASSQGIHATNEKLFF
TRBV10-3,NA,NA,TRBJ2-5,TGTGCCATCAGTGGACAGATACAAGAGACCCAGTACTTC,CAISGQIQETQYF
TRBV6-5,NA,TRBD1,TRBJ1-2,TGTGCCAGCAGTCCACGATACGGTCGACAGGGTGGCTACACCTTC,CASSPRYGRQGGYTF
TRBV28,NA,NA,TRBJ2-7,TGTGCCAGCAGTCTGGACAGAGGGGAGCAGTACTTC,CASSLDRGEQYF
TRBV19,NA,TRBD1,TRBJ2-1,TGTGCCAGTAGTATACTTCGTCCGCCGAGACAGGGAGACAATGAGCAGTTCTTC,CASSILRPPRQGDNEQFF
TRBV14,few,NA,TRBJ2-6,TGTGCCAGCAGCCAACAGGGGCCTGGGGCCAACGTCCTGACTTTC,CASSQQGPGANVLTF
TRBV29-1,NA,TRBD1,TRBJ1-4,TGCAGCGTTGTCCCAGGGGGAAATGAAAAACTGTTTTTT,CSVVPGGNEKLFF
TRBV15,once,TRBD2,TRBJ2-3,TGTGCCACCAGCAACCTTCCAGCGGGAGTGGCAGATACGCAGTATTTT,CATSNLPAGVADTQYF
TRBV12-5,NA,NA,TRBJ2-1,TGTGCTAGTGGTTTGGTAACTATGGTGGGGGCGCCCCGCCCCTACAATGAGCAGTTCTTC,CASGLVTMVGAPRPYNEQFF
TRBV9,NA,NA,TRBJ2-6,TGTGCCAGCAGCGTAGGTCCAGGGTCTGGGGCCAACGTCCTGACTTTC,CASSVGPGSGANVLTF
TRBV11-2,few,NA,TRBJ1-1,TGTGCCAGCAGCTCACAACAGGGCGGCACTGAAGCTTTCTTT,CASSSQQGGTEAFF
TRBV7-2,NA,NA,TRBJ1-6,TGTGCCAGCAGCTTAGAAAGGGGTTCACCCCTCCACTTT,CASSLERGSPLHF
TRBV7-2,NA,TRBD1,TRBJ2-5,TGTGCCAGCAGCTTAAGGGGGCTAGGCCAAGAGACCCAGTACTTC,CASSLRGLGQETQYF
TRBV12-3/TRBV12-4,NA,TRBD1,TRBJ1-2,TGTGCCAGCAGTTTAAGGACAGGGTCTGGCTACACCTTC,CASSLRTGSGYTF
TRBV19,NA,NA,TRBJ1-2,TGTGCCAGTAGGGGACAATCCGGCGAGAACTATGGCTACACCTTC,CASRGQSGENYGYTF
TRBV16,NA,NA,TRBJ2-7,TGTGCCAGCAGCCCTCGGGGTAGCGGTGGTTCCTACGAGCAGTACTTC,CASSPRGSGGSYEQYF
TRBV7-2,NA,TRBD1,TRBJ1-5,TGTGCCAGCAGCTTAGACAGGGGGGCGTATCAGCCCCAGCATTTT,CASSLDRGAYQPQHF
TRBV6-5,NA,NA,TRBJ1-5,TGTGCCAGCAGTTACGGGAGTGGGCCCCAGCATTTT,CASSYGSGPQHF
TRBV27,NA,NA,TRBJ1-2,TGTGCCAGCAGTTCATTTGCAGCTGAGGATTCTGGCTACACCTTC,CASSSFAAEDSGYTF
TRBV7-2,NA,NA,TRBJ2-5,TGTGCCAGCAGCTTGGGACAAAAAGAGACCCAGTACTTC,CASSLGQKETQYF
TRBV13,NA,NA,TRBJ1-2,TGTGCCAGCAGCTTAGGGGCCGGGTATGGCTACACCTTC,CASSLGAGYGYTF
TRBV2,NA,NA,TRBJ1-2,TGTGCCAGCAGATTAGCAGGGGTAAACTATGGCTACACCTTC,CASRLAGVNYGYTF
TRBV15,NA,TRBD1,TRBJ2-5,TGTGCCACCAGCAGAGGACGGACAGGGCAAGAGACCCAGTACTTC,CATSRGRTGQETQYF
TRBV29-1,NA,TRBD2,TRBJ2-7,TGCAGCTTCGGCCCTCCGGGACTAGCGGGAGATCAGTCCTACGAGCAGTACTTC,CSFGPPGLAGDQSYEQYF
TRBV2,NA,NA,TRBJ1-2,TGTGCCAGCAGTTTATCAGGAAACTATGGCTACACCTTC,CASSLSGNYGYTF
TRBV18,NA,TRBD2,TRBJ2-1,TGTGCCAGCTCACCACCTGCAGCGGGAGCGGGACAGTTCTTC,CASSPPAAGAGQFF
TRBV3-1/TRBV3-2,NA,TRBD2,TRBJ2-7,TGTGCCAGCAGCCAAGACCTACTAGCGGGAGCCTACGAGCAGTACTTC,CASSQDLLAGAYEQYF
TRBV29-1,NA,NA,TRBJ1-5,TGCAGCGTTGAAAGAGGAGAGTATCAGCCCCAGCATTTT,CSVERGEYQPQHF